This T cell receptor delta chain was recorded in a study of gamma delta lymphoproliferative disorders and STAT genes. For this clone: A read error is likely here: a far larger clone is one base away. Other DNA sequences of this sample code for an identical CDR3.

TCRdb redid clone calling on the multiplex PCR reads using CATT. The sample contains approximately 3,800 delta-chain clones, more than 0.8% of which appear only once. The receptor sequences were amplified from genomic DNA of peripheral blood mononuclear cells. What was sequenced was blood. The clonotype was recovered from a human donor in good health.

The CDR3 region is CACDTVVTPLLGDTQRTDKLIF. CDR3 in DNA: TGCGCCTGTGACACCGTGGTAACCCCTCTACTGGGGGATACGCAACGCACCGATAAACTCATCTTT. The V gene is TRDV2, the J gene TRDJ1; 13 bases are a match to TRDD3. In germline, CDR1 is GEAIGNYY, CDR2 EKD. The CDR3 extends over 22 amino acids.